The rows below give T cell receptor beta chains drawn from one sample of a study of blood T cell repertoires in COVID-19. The assay was immunoSEQ multiplex PCR, and TCRdb's table has in-frame clones only and misses some. The sample lists about 370,000 clones, more than 80% occurring once. The material sequenced was PBMCs or T cells enriched from blood (not recorded which). The source is a man between 18 and 29 years old who had recovered from COVID-19. CDR3s include the opening cysteine and the closing phenylalanine or tryptophan. The order of the fields is D gene, clone size, J gene, V gene, CDR3 DNA, CDR3 protein. The D gene is left open where the match is weak. The size of a clone is reported for some rows only, either as once, few or many, or as a class for expanded clones.

TRBD1 NA TRBJ1-2 TRBV9 TGTGCCAGCAGCGAGAGCCCCTGGAACTGGGTGCAGGGGGCTCATGGCTACACCTTC CASSESPWNWVQGAHGYTF
TRBD1 NA TRBJ1-2 TRBV6-5 TGTGCCAGCAGTTATTCAGGGGGAAGTAACTATGGCTACACCTTC CASSYSGGSNYGYTF
TRBD1 few TRBJ1-1 TRBV18 TGTGCCAGCTCACCCCACAGGGGGCTAGACACTGAAGCTTTCTTT CASSPHRGLDTEAFF
NA NA TRBJ2-5 TRBV5-5 TGTGCCAGCAGCGGCCCCAGGGAAACGTTGGAGACCCAGTACTTC CASSGPRETLETQYF
TRBD2 NA TRBJ2-2 TRBV7-2 TGTGCCACCTCGCTAGCGGAACTGAACACCGGGGAGCTGTTTTTT CATSLAELNTGELFF
NA NA TRBJ1-3 TRBV5-1 TGCGCCAGCAGCTTGGGCAGGGGAATATCTGGAAACACCATATATTTT CASSLGRGISGNTIYF
TRBD1 NA TRBJ2-2 TRBV2 TGTGCCAGCAGGGCTGGACAGGGTCTAGCCGGGGAGCTGTTTTTT CASRAGQGLAGELFF
TRBD2 NA TRBJ2-7 TRBV10-2 TGCGCCAGCAGTGAAATAGCGGGAGCATACGAGCAGTACTTC CASSEIAGAYEQYF
NA NA TRBJ1-2 TRBV28 TGTGCCAGCAGTTTATGGGTTCAGGGTGGCTACACCTTC CASSLWVQGGYTF
TRBD1 NA TRBJ2-1 TRBV12-3/TRBV12-4 TGTGCCAGCAGCTTGACAGGGAACAATGAGCAGTTCTTC CASSLTGNNEQFF
TRBD1 once TRBJ1-1 TRBV18 TGTGCCAGCTCACCACCGACAGGGAATTCGGCTTTCTTT CASSPPTGNSAFF